The rows below give T cell receptor beta chains drawn from one sample of a study of cytotoxic CD8 clonotypes in ibrutinib-treated CLL. Sequenced by immunoSEQ multiplex PCR; TCRdb stores in-frame clones only, minus some. Here the sample spans roughly 180,000 clones, roughly 72% being singletons. This sample comprised PBMCs, obtained after 24 months of ibrutinib treatment. These receptors were obtained from a human donor with chronic lymphocytic leukemia. CDR3s include the opening cysteine and the closing phenylalanine or tryptophan. A D gene is named only where the DNA matches it firmly. Not all rows give a size; the values are once, few, many and, for expanded clones, a class.

d_gene	len	v_gene	j_gene	abundance	CDR3aa	CDR3nt
.	14	TRBV7-2	TRBJ2-2	.	CASSLGATRAELFF	TGTGCCAGCAGCTTAGGGGCGACAAGGGCTGAGCTGTTTTTT
TRBD2	15	TRBV6-1	TRBJ2-2	.	CASSREGGATGELFF	TGTGCCAGCAGCCGGGAGGGCGGGGCCACCGGGGAGCTGTTTTTT
TRBD1	14	TRBV6-6	TRBJ1-1	.	CASSVPDRATEAFF	TGTGCCAGCAGTGTACCGGACAGGGCCACTGAAGCTTTCTTT
TRBD2	15	TRBV4-3	TRBJ2-3	.	CASSQGQLAGSGLYF	TGCGCCAGCAGCCAAGGCCAACTAGCGGGGTCGGGCTTGTATTTT
TRBD2	15	TRBV9	TRBJ2-2	once	CASSVSASGTGELFF	TGTGCCAGCAGCGTATCCGCTAGCGGGACCGGGGAGCTGTTTTTT
.	16	TRBV7-2	TRBJ2-7	.	CASSFPAGTGAYEQYF	TGTGCCAGCAGCTTTCCGGCCGGGACTGGTGCCTACGAGCAGTACTTC
.	17	TRBV18	TRBJ2-3	.	CASSPTTTGWDADTQYF	TGTGCCAGCTCACCAACTACGACAGGCTGGGACGCAGATACGCAGTATTTT
.	15	TRBV18	TRBJ2-7	.	CASSPTPREAYEQYF	TGTGCCAGCTCACCAACCCCACGTGAGGCGTACGAGCAGTACTTC
.	15	TRBV5-4	TRBJ2-7	.	CASSLVVGISYEQYF	TGTGCCAGCAGCTTGGTGGTGGGAATCTCCTACGAGCAGTACTTC
.	14	TRBV19	TRBJ2-2	.	CASKGPTNTGELFF	TGTGCCAGTAAGGGGCCCACGAACACCGGGGAGCTGTTTTTT
TRBD1	13	TRBV6-5	TRBJ2-7	.	CASSYDRAFEQYF	TGTGCCAGCAGCTACGACAGGGCCTTCGAGCAGTACTTC
TRBD1	15	TRBV19	TRBJ1-5	few	CASSGTGVLHQPQHF	TGTGCCAGTAGTGGGACAGGGGTTTTGCATCAGCCCCAGCATTTT
.	14	TRBV7-9	TRBJ2-5	.	CASSLWLAEETQYF	TGTGCCAGCAGCTTGTGGTTAGCGGAAGAGACCCAGTACTTC
TRBD2	15	TRBV10-3	TRBJ2-1	.	CAISEIAGGRNEQFF	TGTGCCATCAGTGAAATAGCGGGAGGGAGGAATGAGCAGTTCTTC
.	13	TRBV12-5	TRBJ2-5	few	CASGFTGQETQYF	TGTGCTAGTGGCTTCACGGGGCAAGAGACCCAGTACTTC
TRBD2	16	TRBV5-4	TRBJ2-2	.	CASSLERGGYTGELFF	TGTGCCAGCAGCTTGGAGCGGGGCGGGTACACCGGGGAGCTGTTTTTT
.	13	TRBV19	TRBJ1-2	.	CASSMLGLYGYTF	TGTGCCAGTAGTATGCTAGGGCTCTATGGCTACACCTTC
TRBD2	17	TRBV9	TRBJ2-7	.	CASSGGAAGGFSYEQYF	TGTGCCAGCAGCGGTGGGGCAGCGGGAGGTTTCTCCTACGAGCAGTACTTC
.	14	TRBV5-8	TRBJ2-5	.	CASSLFISSKTQYF	TGTGCCAGCAGCTTGTTCATCTCGTCGAAGACCCAGTACTTC
.	12	TRBV7-6	TRBJ2-2	.	CASSRRGGELFF	TGTGCCAGCAGCCGAAGGGGCGGGGAGCTGTTTTTT
TRBD2	16	TRBV7-9	TRBJ2-7	.	CASSLTLTSGSYEQYF	TGTGCCAGCAGCTTAACTTTGACTAGCGGCTCCTACGAGCAGTACTTC
TRBD2	19	TRBV27	TRBJ2-5	.	CASSPRWITGLAGLETQYF	TGTGCCAGCAGTCCCCGTTGGATTACGGGACTAGCGGGATTAGAGACCCAGTACTTC
.	16	TRBV5-1	TRBJ1-1	.	CASISNSGLRGTEAFF	TGCGCCAGCATCTCAAATTCCGGGCTCCGAGGCACTGAAGCTTTCTTT
.	15	TRBV7-9	TRBJ2-3	.	CASSLFRGGTDTQYF	TGTGCCAGCAGCTTATTCAGGGGTGGCACAGATACGCAGTATTTT
TRBD2	16	TRBV9	TRBJ2-3	.	CASSVAAGGNTDTQYF	TGTGCCAGCAGCGTAGCAGCGGGAGGGAACACAGATACGCAGTATTTT
.	14	TRBV29-1	TRBJ2-6	.	CSVSQGSGANVLTF	TGCAGCGTTTCACAGGGATCTGGGGCCAACGTCCTGACTTTC
.	12	TRBV7-2	TRBJ2-7	.	CASSPVVSEQYF	TGTGCCAGCAGCCCTGTGGTTTCCGAGCAGTACTTC
.	13	TRBV5-4	TRBJ2-7	.	CASSLTTSYEQYF	TGTGCCAGCAGCCTGACTACCTCCTACGAGCAGTACTTC
TRBD1	18	TRBV5-1	TRBJ2-1	.	CASNIGRPGTGGYNEQFF	TGCGCCAGCAACATTGGACGTCCCGGGACAGGGGGCTACAATGAGCAGTTCTTC
.	14	TRBV5-1	TRBJ2-5	.	CASSLALVQETQYF	TGCGCCAGCAGCTTGGCCCTTGTCCAAGAGACCCAGTACTTC
TRBD1	16	TRBV6-5	TRBJ1-2	.	CASSWILGTANYGYTF	TGTGCCAGCAGTTGGATCCTCGGGACAGCCAACTATGGCTACACCTTC
TRBD1	16	TRBV15	TRBJ1-2	.	CATSNLAGTGVYGYTF	TGTGCCACCAGCAATCTCGCCGGGACAGGGGTTTATGGCTACACCTTC
.	16	TRBV18	TRBJ1-1	few	CASSPPTGTMNTEAFF	TGTGCCAGCTCACCACCGACAGGTACCATGAACACTGAAGCTTTCTTT
TRBD2	14	TRBV7-9	TRBJ2-1	.	CASSHPGLVHEQFF	TGTGCCAGCAGCCATCCGGGACTAGTTCATGAGCAGTTCTTC
TRBD2	14	TRBV5-4	TRBJ2-1	.	CASTRGLDWGEQFF	TGTGCCAGCACCCGAGGACTAGACTGGGGTGAGCAGTTCTTC
TRBD2	15	TRBV7-3	TRBJ2-7	.	CASSLMSGSPHEQYF	TGTGCCAGCAGCTTAATGAGCGGGAGTCCTCACGAGCAGTACTTC
.	14	TRBV11-3	TRBJ2-7	.	CASSLAGDPYEQYF	TGTGCCAGCAGCTTAGCGGGAGACCCCTACGAGCAGTACTTC
TRBD2	14	TRBV2	TRBJ2-2	.	CASRLAGGPGELFF	TGTGCCAGCAGACTAGCGGGAGGCCCCGGGGAGCTGTTTTTT
.	16	TRBV4-1	TRBJ2-5	.	CASTTLGYKSQETQYF	TGCGCCAGCACCACTTTGGGGTACAAATCACAAGAGACCCAGTACTTC
.	13	TRBV19	TRBJ2-7	.	CASSLAGGSEQYF	TGTGCCAGTAGTTTGGCAGGGGGGAGCGAGCAGTACTTC
.	11	TRBV29-1	TRBJ2-4	.	CSGSGPNIQYF	TGCTCGGGCAGCGGCCCAAACATTCAGTACTTC
.	13	TRBV9	TRBJ2-7	.	CASSVAQGGEQYF	TGTGCCAGCAGCGTAGCACAGGGTGGCGAGCAGTACTTC
.	13	TRBV5-4	TRBJ1-1	.	CASSLSGRSEAFF	TGTGCCAGCAGCCTATCAGGGAGGTCTGAAGCTTTCTTT
TRBD1	14	TRBV7-6	TRBJ1-5	few	CASSTQGGDQPQHF	TGTGCCAGCAGCACCCAGGGGGGGGATCAGCCCCAGCATTTT
.	14	TRBV18	TRBJ2-1	.	CASSPQFRTDEQFF	TGTGCCAGCTCACCACAGTTTAGAACGGATGAGCAGTTCTTC